These 18 T cell receptor beta chains were sequenced from one sample in a study of T cell repertoires in aging, cancer and after chemotherapy. Peripheral blood genomic DNA, not sorted cells or RNA, was the template. Rearranged V-D-J TRB sequences were amplified with a mixed TRB-A/B primer pool. TCRdb used MiXCR to reprocess the multiplex PCR reads, holding one entry per CDR3 protein. The sample gives 4,000 to 5,000 distinct CDR3 sequences, around a quarter of which show up once; about 30% is in the top ten. Input material: blood. These TCRs come from a human donor in good health. The donor label of this sample is uncertain.

In regard to this clonotype: This may be a read error: a much more frequent sequence differs by one nucleotide. The V call is TRBV27, the J call TRBJ2-1, with TRBD2 matching over 13 bases. V gave up 7 bases and J gave up 6 bases; unmatched junction bases: 9. The CDR3 extends over 16 amino acids. CDR1 MNHEY and CDR2 SMNVEV come from the germline V gene (reference sequence). CDR3 in DNA: TGTGCCAGCATCCTTGGGGGGACTAGCGGGGCCAATGAGCAGTTCTTC. Its protein product is CASILGGTSGANEQFF.

This rearrangement joins TRBV12-3 or TRBV12-4 to TRBJ1-5; D is perhaps TRBD1 (6 bases). Trimming removed 6 bases from V and 6 bases from J, with 12 bases in between. The CDR3 extends over 13 amino acids. The CDR3 loop reads CASSGQQSQPQHF. Here the CDR3 DNA reads TGTGCCAGCAGCGGACAGCAAAGTCAGCCCCAGCATTTT.

The chain uses TRBV5-1 and TRBJ1-4, with 7 bases lining up with TRBD1. V gave up 3 bases and J gave up 0 bases; unmatched junction bases: 5. Looked up from germline, CDR1 is SGHRS and CDR2 is YFSETQ. The CDR3 totals 16 residues. CDR3 protein: CASSYTGAATNEKLFF. CDR3 nucleotides: TGCGCCAGCAGCTATACAGGGGCCGCAACTAATGAAAAACTGTTTTTT.

On this clonotype: No conserved phenylalanine or tryptophan is present at the end of the CDR3, so a read error is the likely explanation. V and J are TRBV18 and TRBJ2-5; D gene ambiguous. The V end was cut by 3 bases, the J end by 1 base, with 0 bases between. Germline V gives CDR1 KGHSH, CDR2 LQKENI. The CDR3 totals 11 residues. CDR3 nucleotide sequence: TGTGCCAGCTCACCCCAAGAGACCCAGTACTAC. Encoded protein: CASSPQETQYY.

The V and J genes are TRBV21-1 and TRBJ2-5; TRBD1, as called in the table, went unchecked against the DNA. TRBV21-1 is listed as a pseudogene. CDR3 length: 15 amino acids. This chain's CDR3 is CASSKKGKQQETQYF. DNA of the CDR3: TGTGCCAGCAGCAAAAAGGGGAAACAGCAGGAGACCCAGTACTTC.

This clonotype came up a few times. V is TRBV7-2 and J is TRBJ1-4, with D uncertain. CDR1 and CDR2 from the germline V gene are SGHTA and FQGNSA. The V end was cut by 4 bases, the J end by 0 bases, with 9 bases between. The CDR3 totals 15 residues. The CDR3 reads CASSSPTSTNEKLFF. In DNA form, the CDR3 reads TGTGCCAGCAGCTCCCCGACCTCAACTAATGAAAAACTGTTTTTT.

Judged by abundance, this clonotype is medium-sized. V is TRBV30 and J is TRBJ2-7; D ambiguous. The CDR3 is made up of 13 amino acids. CDR1 GTSNPN and CDR2 SVGIG come from the germline V gene (reference sequence). The V end lost 0 bases, the J end lost 5 bases, and 11 bases lay between the germline ends. CDR3 in amino acids: CAWSVSRVHEQYF. The CDR3 region has the DNA TGTGCCTGGAGTGTATCCCGGGTCCACGAGCAGTACTTC.

This rearrangement joins TRBV6-1 to TRBJ2-1, with D unresolved. The CDR3 is made up of 16 amino acids. CDR1 is MNHNS, CDR2 SASEGT, per germline. Trimming removed 0 bases at V and 0 bases at J, with 9 bases between. The CDR3 reads CASSEADGRSYNEQFF. CDR3 in DNA: TGTGCCAGCAGTGAAGCAGACGGTCGCTCCTACAATGAGCAGTTCTTC.

The chain recombines TRBV6-1 with TRBJ1-6; a weak D match, TRBD1 (6 bases). This CDR3 contains 15 residues. Per germline, CDR1 MNHNS and CDR2 SASEGT. V shed 4 bases and J shed 4 bases, with 11 bases lying between them. CDR3 amino acids: CASSGHREYNSPLHF. The CDR3 DNA is TGTGCCAGCAGTGGCCACAGGGAATATAATTCACCCCTCCACTTT.

As concerns this clonotype: Compared with germline, one end of the junction differs, possibly owing to a read error. V usage is TRBV6-5 and J usage is TRBJ2-6; D possibly matches TRBD1 or TRBD2 (5 bases each). Germline V CDR1 and CDR2: MNHEY, SVGAGI. CDR3 size: 20 residues. The CDR3 region has the DNA TGTGCCACCAGTGATTCGGGGCCCGGGACCCCGAGCTCTGGGGCCAACGTCCTGACTTTC. It is translated as CATSDSGPGTPSSGANVLTF.

The chain couples TRBV5-1 to TRBJ2-3; 10 nucleotides agree with TRBD2. The CDR3 runs 15 residues. The V gene's germline CDR1 is SGHRS and CDR2 YFSETQ. The trim removed 5 bases at V and 6 bases at J, leaving 9 bases unmatched. The CDR3 coding sequence is TGCGCCAGCAGTTGGTCTAGCGGGAGCGGGGATACGCAGTATTTT. Translating gives CASSWSSGSGDTQYF.

By its share, this clonotype is medium-sized. This sequence joins TRBV11-1 and TRBJ2-5; TRBD2 might be the D (6 bases). V lost 5 bases and J 2 bases, leaving 15 bases between the germline ends. The germline gives CDR1 SGHAT, CDR2 FQDESV (reference sequence). This CDR3 contains 15 residues. CDR3 sequence (DNA): TGTGCCAGCAGCGCGGAGGGACTGAGACAAGAGACCCAGTACTTC. Residues: CASSAEGLRQETQYF. Supplemented by reference TRBV11-1 and TRBJ2-5, the full variable domain reads EAEVAQSPRYKITEKSQAVAFWCDPISGHATLYWYRQILGQGPELLVQFQDESVVDDSQLPKDRFSAERLKGVDSTLKIQPAELGDSAMYLCASSAEGLRQETQYFGPGTRLLVL.

This clonotype was observed a few times. This chain uses TRBV12-3 or TRBV12-4 with TRBJ1-5, with 9 bases identical to TRBD1. CDR3 length equals 15 residues. Trimming took 8 bases from V and 1 from J; bases not matched to a gene: 6. The CDR3, as DNA: TGTGCCAGCGGGACCGGGACAGGGAGCAATCAGCCCCAGCATTTT. As protein: CASGTGTGSNQPQHF.

This clonotype counts as medium-sized. J is TRBJ1-5 and V is TRBV15, with 7 bases fitting TRBD1. Germline CDR1 LNHNV, CDR2 YYDKDF (reference sequence). The V segment lost 5 bases and the J segment 5 bases; nucleotides outside the gene matches: 3. CDR3 length: 13 amino acids. The CDR3 loop is CATSRTGDQPQHF. The DNA of the CDR3 is TGTGCCACCAGCCGGACAGGCGATCAGCCCCAGCATTTT.

This clonotype is deemed medium-sized. The CDR3 DNA follows: TGTGCCAGTAGTCTTCGGGATCCCATGGGGGAGCAGTACTTC. It yields the protein CASSLRDPMGEQYF. V and J are TRBV19 and TRBJ2-7, with a possible D match to TRBD2 (5 bases). This CDR3 is built from 14 residues. Trimming cost V 5 bases and J 7 bases, with 18 bases left between them. Germline assignment: CDR1 LNHDA and CDR2 SQIVND (reference sequence).

A few counts support this clonotype. The genes are TRBV7-2 and TRBJ1-1; D gene ambiguous. This CDR3 is built from 11 residues. The V end lost 5 bases, the J end lost 7 bases, and 8 bases lay between the germline ends. Germline values: CDR1 SGHTA, CDR2 FQGNSA. CDR3 bases: TGTGCCAGCAGCCCCCTGGATGAAGCTTTCTTT. Translated, it gives CASSPLDEAFF.

By frequency in the sample, this clonotype is medium-sized. The J gene is TRBJ2-3, the V gene TRBV6-5; D unresolved. Between the trimmed V and J ends, which lost 4 bases and 4 bases, there was a span of 12 bases. The CDR3 spans 14 residues. Germline values: CDR1 MNHEY, CDR2 SVGAGI. In DNA, the CDR3 is TGTGCCAGCAGTTTACGCGGAATGGCAGATACGCAGTATTTT. Encoded protein: CASSLRGMADTQYF.

This clonotype is medium-sized within its sample. The V and J genes are TRBV6-1 and TRBJ2-5; 11 bases are a match to TRBD2. Looked up from germline, CDR1 is MNHNS and CDR2 is SASEGT. CDR3 length: 15 residues. V gave up 2 bases and J gave up 1 base; unmatched junction bases: 0. The CDR3 spells CASSELAGGQETQYF. CDR3 sequence (DNA): TGTGCCAGCAGTGAACTAGCGGGGGGCCAAGAGACCCAGTACTTC.